Listed below are T cell receptor beta chains from one sample, sequenced in a study of OX40 agonist ivuxolimab in advanced cancers. The assay was immunoSEQ multiplex PCR, and TCRdb's table has in-frame clones only and misses some. The top ten clones hold 10% to 15% of a sample with about 76,000 clones, about 88% of them seen once. The input for sequencing was CD4+ or CD8+ T cells sorted from blood, taken in a trial of the OX40 agonist ivuxolimab. These TCRs come from an adult with an advanced solid tumor such as melanoma, head and neck, liver or kidney cancer. CDR3s include the opening cysteine and the closing phenylalanine or tryptophan. The order of the fields is clone size, V gene, D gene, J gene, CDR3 DNA, CDR3 protein. D genes are given only for firm matches. Only some rows state a clone size, as once, few, many or a class for expanded clones.

.	TRBV6-9	TRBD2	TRBJ2-1	TGTGCCAGCAGTTACCGAACTAGCGGACTTAAAGGGGGGCAGTTCTTC	CASSYRTSGLKGGQFF
.	TRBV5-8	.	TRBJ1-6	TGTGCCAGCAGCTTGGTCCTTTCCCTCCACTTT	CASSLVLSLHF
.	TRBV11-3	TRBD2	TRBJ2-7	TGTGCCAGCAGCATCCGGACTAGCGGGACCGGTGAGCAGTACTTC	CASSIRTSGTGEQYF
.	TRBV27	TRBD1	TRBJ2-4	TGTGCCAGCAGTACCTTTGGGACAGGGGCCGAAGCCAAAAACATTCAGTACTTC	CASSTFGTGAEAKNIQYF
.	TRBV6-1	.	TRBJ1-2	TGTGCCAGCAGTGAAGCCAGGGTTGGCTATGGCTACACCTTC	CASSEARVGYGYTF
.	TRBV5-1	.	TRBJ1-1	TGCGCCAGCAGCTTGAACTTGCTGGGGCAAACTGAAGCTTTCTTT	CASSLNLLGQTEAFF
.	TRBV7-9	.	TRBJ2-7	TGTGCCAGCAGCTTTGGGGATCTACTGGTCGAGCAGTACTTC	CASSFGDLLVEQYF
.	TRBV5-1	.	TRBJ1-3	TGCGCCAGCAGCTCGACAGGTTCGAGCTCTGGAAACACCATATATTTT	CASSSTGSSSGNTIYF
.	TRBV7-6	TRBD1	TRBJ2-7	TGTGCCAGCAGCGAGGGACAGGGCCTTCGGCTCGAGCAGTACTTC	CASSEGQGLRLEQYF
.	TRBV5-4	.	TRBJ2-6	TGTGCCAGCAGCTTATTACTTTCTGGGGCCAACGTCCTGACTTTC	CASSLLLSGANVLTF
.	TRBV19	TRBD2	TRBJ2-1	TGTGCCAGTAGTATCGGGACTACCAACAATGAGCAGTTCTTC	CASSIGTTNNEQFF
.	TRBV9	.	TRBJ2-1	TGTGCCAGCAGCGTGGAGGAAAGTAACAATGAGCAGTTCTTC	CASSVEESNNEQFF
.	TRBV28	.	TRBJ1-1	TGTGCCAGCAGTACGCCCAGGTTGTTGGCTTTCTTT	CASSTPRLLAFF
.	TRBV6-1	.	TRBJ1-2	TGTGCCAGCAGTGGACGGGACCGCTTCCCCCTCTATGGCTACACCTTC	CASSGRDRFPLYGYTF
.	TRBV28	TRBD1	TRBJ2-5	TGTGCCAGCAACAGGGGCCCAGAGACCCAGTACTTC	CASNRGPETQYF
once	TRBV6-6	.	TRBJ1-1	TGTGCCAGCAGTCCGCAACAGGACACTGAAGCTTTCTTT	CASSPQQDTEAFF
.	TRBV7-9	.	TRBJ2-7	TGTGCCAGCAGCTCCCAGGGACGCTACGAGCAGTACTTC	CASSSQGRYEQYF
once	TRBV19	.	TRBJ1-5	TGTGCCAGTATGGGGGAAGGCAATCAGCCCCAGCATTTT	CASMGEGNQPQHF
.	TRBV18	.	TRBJ2-7	TGTGCCAGCTCACCCCGACTACAAAACAGTTACGAGCAGTACTTC	CASSPRLQNSYEQYF
.	TRBV7-9	.	TRBJ2-2	TGTGCCAGCAGCTCCCACTCGACGAGCCCCACCGGGGAGCTGTTTTTT	CASSSHSTSPTGELFF
once	TRBV7-2	TRBD2	TRBJ2-3	TGTGCCAGCAGCTCTGGACTAGCGGGAACCACAGATACGCAGTATTTT	CASSSGLAGTTDTQYF
.	TRBV29-1	TRBD2	TRBJ2-1	TGCAGCGAAAGACTAGCGGGAGCCTACAATGAGCAGTTCTTC	CSERLAGAYNEQFF
.	TRBV6-4	TRBD2	TRBJ2-1	TGTGCCAGCAGCGAATCGGGACTAGACTACAATGAGCAGTTCTTC	CASSESGLDYNEQFF
.	TRBV18	.	TRBJ1-3	TGTGCCAGCTCACCACCGGTCGGACATGCCCTCTCTGGAAACACCATATATTTT	CASSPPVGHALSGNTIYF
.	TRBV11-2	.	TRBJ2-7	TGTGCCAGCAGCTTAGTAGGGGAGCAGTACTTC	CASSLVGEQYF
few	TRBV1	.	TRBJ1-2	TGCACCAGCAGCCAATTCAACTATGGCTACACCTTC	CTSSQFNYGYTF
.	TRBV11-2	.	TRBJ1-1	TGTGCCAGCAGCGCGGACAGAAACACTGAAGCTTTCTTT	CASSADRNTEAFF
.	TRBV5-1	TRBD1	TRBJ2-1	TGCGCCAGCAGCTTGACGACAGGGCGGAATGAGCAGTTCTTC	CASSLTTGRNEQFF
.	TRBV7-2	.	TRBJ2-6	TGTGCCAGCAGCTCAGTAAGCTCTGGGGCCAACGTCCTGACTTTC	CASSSVSSGANVLTF
.	TRBV28	TRBD1	TRBJ2-3	TGTGCCAGCAGTCCCCGACAGGGGGAACCTAGCACAGATACGCAGTATTTT	CASSPRQGEPSTDTQYF
.	TRBV27	TRBD2	TRBJ2-7	TGTGCCAGCAGTTCCGCGGGACTAGCCTACGAGCAGTACTTC	CASSSAGLAYEQYF
.	TRBV27	.	TRBJ1-2	TGTGCCAGCAGTTCCTCCCCCTACTATGGCTACACCTTC	CASSSSPYYGYTF
.	TRBV27	.	TRBJ1-5	TGTGCCAGCAGTTTATCTAGGGGCAATCAGCCCCAGCATTTT	CASSLSRGNQPQHF
.	TRBV6-5	.	TRBJ1-5	TGTGCCAGCAGACCCGATCAGCCCCAGCATTTT	CASRPDQPQHF
.	TRBV6-5	.	TRBJ2-3	TGTGCCAGCAGTTACACCCCGGCAGGTAGCACAGATACGCAGTATTTT	CASSYTPAGSTDTQYF
.	TRBV27	TRBD1	TRBJ1-1	TGTGCCAGCGGCGGACAGGGAGCTTTCTTT	CASGGQGAFF
.	TRBV7-9	.	TRBJ2-1	TGTGCCAGCAGCCCCTCACCCTACAATGAGCAGTTCTTC	CASSPSPYNEQFF
.	TRBV27	.	TRBJ2-2	TGTGCCAGCAGTTCGTACACCGGGGAGCTGTTTTTT	CASSSYTGELFF
.	TRBV9	.	TRBJ2-1	TGTGCCAGCAGCCCCCCTGTTGGAATAGCAGCCTACAATGAGCAGTTCTTC	CASSPPVGIAAYNEQFF
.	TRBV27	TRBD1	TRBJ1-1	TGTGCCAGTAGGGGGGGGACAGGGGCCATGAACACTGAAGCTTTCTTT	CASRGGTGAMNTEAFF
few	TRBV7-2	TRBD2	TRBJ2-7	TGTGCCAGCAGTTTAGGACTAGCGGGACCCTACGAGCAGTACTTC	CASSLGLAGPYEQYF
.	TRBV5-4	TRBD1	TRBJ1-2	TGTGCCAGCAGCTTGATTCTGAGGGGGCTTAGCTATGGCTACACCTTC	CASSLILRGLSYGYTF
.	TRBV5-4	.	TRBJ1-2	TGTGCCAGCAGCTTGTTGGGTGGGGGCTACACCTTC	CASSLLGGGYTF
.	TRBV9	TRBD1	TRBJ2-1	TGTGCCAGCAGCGCCGGACAGGGCTTCTACAATGAGCAGTTCTTC	CASSAGQGFYNEQFF
.	TRBV29-1	.	TRBJ2-1	TGCAGCGTTGAAAGGAGCGCCAATGAGCAGTTCTTC	CSVERSANEQFF
.	TRBV19	.	TRBJ1-2	TGTGCCAGTAGTCCAAGCGGGGGTGAGGATGGCTACACCTTC	CASSPSGGEDGYTF
.	TRBV9	TRBD2	TRBJ2-7	TGTGCCAGCAGCACGACTAGCGGGGGTGCCTACGAGCAGTACTTC	CASSTTSGGAYEQYF